These T cell receptor beta chains were read from a single sample in a study of blood T cell repertoires in COVID-19. Sequenced by immunoSEQ multiplex PCR; TCRdb stores in-frame clones only, minus some. The sample shows over 45,000 clones, roughly 87% of them seen only once. Source material: peripheral blood. These receptors were obtained from a man in his forties or fifties with active COVID-19. The CDR3 runs from the conserved cysteine through the conserved F or W. Each record gives: J gene, V gene, clone size, CDR3 protein. For some rows the clone size is stated as once, few or many, or as a class when expanded; others skip it.

TRBJ2-4,TRBV7-2,-,CASTVTGGDIQYF
TRBJ2-1,TRBV11-2,once,CASSLLTSGGASYNEQFF
TRBJ2-3,TRBV7-2,-,CASSLGPGHDAPYF
TRBJ2-3,TRBV7-9,-,CASSSPRAGTGRDTQYF
TRBJ2-3,TRBV19,-,CASSKDRGHGDTQYF
TRBJ2-3,TRBV27,-,CASSLGSRATDTQYF
TRBJ1-3,TRBV3-1/TRBV3-2,-,CASSQGRTAGNTIYF
TRBJ2-3,TRBV19,-,CASGGTGLTDTQYF
TRBJ2-2,TRBV9,-,CASSPGAGELFF
TRBJ1-5,TRBV21-1,few,CASSKEPAGNSNQPQHF
TRBJ1-3,TRBV4-3,-,CASSQGASGNTIYF
TRBJ2-1,TRBV11-2,-,CASSLDGRGAGNEQFF
TRBJ1-5,TRBV7-9,-,CASSLGGLHQPQHF
TRBJ2-7,TRBV5-1,-,CASSLEPGTNYEQYF
TRBJ1-2,TRBV3-1/TRBV3-2,-,CASSQERGIQGYTF
TRBJ2-7,TRBV30,-,CAWSVQGGTYEQYF
TRBJ2-3,TRBV4-1,-,CASSRLATDTQYF
TRBJ2-1,TRBV4-3,-,CASSQDLAGEEEQFF
TRBJ2-7,TRBV11-1,-,CASSLAPGVGYEQYF
TRBJ1-1,TRBV4-1,-,CASSGIGVTEAFF
TRBJ2-1,TRBV10-3,-,CASARGSGGENEQFF
TRBJ2-7,TRBV28,-,CASSLPGTGYEQYF
TRBJ2-7,TRBV3-1/TRBV3-2,-,CASSLQGDTIYEQYF
TRBJ1-6,TRBV18,-,CASSPGLNSPLHF
TRBJ1-1,TRBV30,-,CAWGPRGRNTEAFF
TRBJ1-1,TRBV14,-,CASSQDITQKAFF
TRBJ1-5,TRBV5-1,-,CASSLVSGQGPQHF
TRBJ2-1,TRBV9,once,CASSPGGSYNEQFF
TRBJ2-1,TRBV19,-,CASTLGGYNEQFF
TRBJ1-1,TRBV9,-,CASSVTGTGVTEAFF
TRBJ2-1,TRBV19,-,CASSYSGASGNEQFF
TRBJ1-4,TRBV30,-,CAWSDPRGTNEKLFF
TRBJ2-7,TRBV6-5,-,CASRRGDYEQYF
TRBJ2-5,TRBV2,-,CASMERGVGTQYF
TRBJ2-3,TRBV6-5,-,CASSYPPGGGLDTQYF
TRBJ2-5,TRBV20-1,-,CSARARGETQYF
TRBJ2-7,TRBV12-3/TRBV12-4,-,CASSLSDEQYF
TRBJ1-6,TRBV2,-,CASSELEPYNSPLHF
TRBJ1-1,TRBV30,once,CAWSPVAEAFF
TRBJ1-2,TRBV9,-,CASSASSGTGAGYGYTF
TRBJ1-2,TRBV6-2/TRBV6-3,-,CASSLPGPSGTDGYTF
TRBJ1-1,TRBV29-1,-,CSVEPDRTGGNYREAFF
TRBJ2-5,TRBV10-3,-,CAIMGQGGETQYF
TRBJ2-1,TRBV2,-,CASSLGLAVNEQFF
TRBJ1-5,TRBV4-1,-,CASSQGGTPRNQPQHF
TRBJ1-4,TRBV28,-,CASSAQGELFF
TRBJ1-5,TRBV2,-,CASSTGGSGQPQHF
TRBJ2-1,TRBV7-8,-,CASSWTSGSSNEQFF
TRBJ2-7,TRBV29-1,-,CSVRAGADYEQYF
TRBJ2-2,TRBV2,-,CASSTRMIGRTGELFF
TRBJ1-1,TRBV2,-,CASSLRQGNEAFF
TRBJ2-3,TRBV6-5,-,CASTRDSFTDTQYF
TRBJ1-1,TRBV29-1,-,CSVVGVRDIGTEAFF
TRBJ2-5,TRBV30,-,CAWGSGTRGLETQYF